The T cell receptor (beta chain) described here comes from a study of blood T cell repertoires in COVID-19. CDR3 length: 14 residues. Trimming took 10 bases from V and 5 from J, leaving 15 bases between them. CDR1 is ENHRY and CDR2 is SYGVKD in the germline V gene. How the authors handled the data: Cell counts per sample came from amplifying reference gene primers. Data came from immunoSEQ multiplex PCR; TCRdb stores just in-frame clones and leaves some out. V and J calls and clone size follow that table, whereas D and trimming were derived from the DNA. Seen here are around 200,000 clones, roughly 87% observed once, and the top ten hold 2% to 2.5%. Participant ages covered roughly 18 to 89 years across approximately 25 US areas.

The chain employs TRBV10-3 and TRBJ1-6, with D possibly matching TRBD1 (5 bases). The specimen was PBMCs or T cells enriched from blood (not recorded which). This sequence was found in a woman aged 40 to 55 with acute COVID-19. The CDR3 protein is CATKGIQDNSPLHF. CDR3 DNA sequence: TGTGCCACAAAGGGGATTCAAGATAATTCACCCCTCCACTTT.